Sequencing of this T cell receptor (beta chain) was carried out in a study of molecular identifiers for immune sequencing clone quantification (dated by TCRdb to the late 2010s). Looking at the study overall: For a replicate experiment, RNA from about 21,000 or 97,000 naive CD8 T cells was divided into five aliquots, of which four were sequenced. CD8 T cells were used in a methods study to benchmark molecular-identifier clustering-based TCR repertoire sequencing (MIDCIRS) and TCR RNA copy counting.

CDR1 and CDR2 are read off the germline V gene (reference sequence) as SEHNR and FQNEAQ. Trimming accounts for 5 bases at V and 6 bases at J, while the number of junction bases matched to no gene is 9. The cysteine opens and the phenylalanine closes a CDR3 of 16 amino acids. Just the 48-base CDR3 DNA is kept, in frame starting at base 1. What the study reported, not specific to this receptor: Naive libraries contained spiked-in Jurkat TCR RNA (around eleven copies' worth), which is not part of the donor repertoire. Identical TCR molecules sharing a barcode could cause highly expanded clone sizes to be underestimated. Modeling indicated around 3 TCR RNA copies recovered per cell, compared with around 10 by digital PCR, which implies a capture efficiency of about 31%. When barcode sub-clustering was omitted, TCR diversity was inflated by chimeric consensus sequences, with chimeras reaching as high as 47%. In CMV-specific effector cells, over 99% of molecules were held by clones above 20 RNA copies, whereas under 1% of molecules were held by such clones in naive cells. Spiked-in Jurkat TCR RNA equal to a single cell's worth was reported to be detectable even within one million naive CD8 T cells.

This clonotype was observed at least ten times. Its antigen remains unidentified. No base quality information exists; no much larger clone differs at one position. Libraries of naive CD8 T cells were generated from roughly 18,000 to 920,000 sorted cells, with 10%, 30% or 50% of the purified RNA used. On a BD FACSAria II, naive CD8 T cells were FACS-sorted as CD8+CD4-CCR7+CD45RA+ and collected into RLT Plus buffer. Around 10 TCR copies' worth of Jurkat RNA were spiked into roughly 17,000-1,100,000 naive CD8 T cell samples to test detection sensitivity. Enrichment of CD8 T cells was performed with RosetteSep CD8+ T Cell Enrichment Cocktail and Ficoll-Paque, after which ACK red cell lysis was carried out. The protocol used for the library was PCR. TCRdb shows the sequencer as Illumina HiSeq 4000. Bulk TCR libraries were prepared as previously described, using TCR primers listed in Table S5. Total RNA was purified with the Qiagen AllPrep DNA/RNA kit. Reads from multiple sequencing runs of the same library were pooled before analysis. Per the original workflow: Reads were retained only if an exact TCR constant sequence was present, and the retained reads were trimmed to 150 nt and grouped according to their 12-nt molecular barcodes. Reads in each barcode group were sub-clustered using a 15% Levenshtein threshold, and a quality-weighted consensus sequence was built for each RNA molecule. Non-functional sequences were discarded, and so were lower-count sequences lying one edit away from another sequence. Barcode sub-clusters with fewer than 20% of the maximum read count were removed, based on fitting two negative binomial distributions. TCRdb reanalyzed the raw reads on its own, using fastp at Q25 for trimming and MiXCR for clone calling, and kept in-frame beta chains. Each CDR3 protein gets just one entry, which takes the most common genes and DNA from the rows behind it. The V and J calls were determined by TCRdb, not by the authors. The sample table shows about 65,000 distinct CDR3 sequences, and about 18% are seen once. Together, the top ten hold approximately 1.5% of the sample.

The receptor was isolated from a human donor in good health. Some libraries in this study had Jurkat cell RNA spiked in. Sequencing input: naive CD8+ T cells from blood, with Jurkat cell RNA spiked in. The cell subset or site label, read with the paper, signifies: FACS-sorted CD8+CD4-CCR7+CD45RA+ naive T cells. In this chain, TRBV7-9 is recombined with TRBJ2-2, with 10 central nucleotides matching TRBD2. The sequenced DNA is TGTGCCAGCAGCCTGCCTAGCGGGAGTAGCCCCGGGGAGCTGTTTTTT. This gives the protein CASSLPSGSSPGELFF. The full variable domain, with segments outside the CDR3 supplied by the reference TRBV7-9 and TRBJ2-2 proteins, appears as DTGVSQNPRHKITKRGQNVTFRCDPISEHNRLYWYRQTLGQGPEFLTYFQNEAQLEKSRLLSDRFSAERPKGSFSTLEIQRTEQGDSAMYLCASSLPSGSSPGELFFGEGSRLTVL.